This TCR beta chain was obtained from a study of blood T cells in healthy people across ages. It was with a sample-barcoded 5' primer and a J-beta primer mix that a second PCR of roughly 7 to 12 cycles was run. The authors tagged each cDNA molecule using a template-switch adaptor with 12 random nucleotides. At least 2.5 million CDR3-containing paired-end reads were obtained per sample. TCRdb reprocessed the 5' RACE reads via MiXCR and lists one record per CDR3 protein. The sample contains about 1 million distinct CDR3 sequences, 45% of which appear only once. Each donor gave ten milliliters of peripheral blood. The CDR3 sequence is 16 residues long. Germline-derived CDR1 and CDR2 are LGHDT and YNNKEL (reference sequence). V dropped 0 bases and J dropped 5 bases, with 17 bases sitting between them.

The V call is TRBV3-1, the J call TRBJ2-7; D assignment may be TRBD1 or TRBD2 (5 bases each). The TCR originated in a woman aged 55-70 years in good health. Sequencing was performed on blood. CDR3 amino acids: CASSQDRGELENEQYF. Written as DNA, the CDR3 is TGTGCCAGCAGCCAAGATCGAGGGGAGTTGGAAAACGAGCAGTACTTC.